These T cell receptor beta chains were read from a single sample in a study of beta chain features in type 1 diabetes. This table comes from immunoSEQ multiplex PCR, and its TCRdb copy is limited to in-frame clones, with some not included. The sample has 300,000 to 400,000 clones; roughly 8.8% are singletons. Sequencing was performed on central memory CD4+ T cells from blood. These receptors all stem from a young man with type 1 diabetes. The CDR3 runs from the conserved cysteine through the conserved F or W. A D gene is named only where the DNA matches it firmly. For some rows the clone size is stated as once, few or many, or as a class when expanded; others skip it.

>TRBV11-1|-|TRBJ1-6|-
TGTGCCAGCAGCGGGGGGATGCAAGTGAATTCACCCCTCCACTTT
CASSGGMQVNSPLHF
>TRBV4-2|-|TRBJ1-1|few
TGTGCCAGCAGCCCCCGGGTGGGAGACACTGAAGCTTTCTTT
CASSPRVGDTEAFF
>TRBV2|-|TRBJ1-1|-
TGTGCCAGCAGTGCCCAGGGAGGCATGAACACTGAAGCTTTCTTT
CASSAQGGMNTEAFF
>TRBV6-6|TRBD1|TRBJ1-2|once
TGTGCCAGCAGGCCGACAGGGGATGGTGGGAACTATGGCTACACCTTC
CASRPTGDGGNYGYTF
>TRBV5-1|-|TRBJ1-6|few
TGCGCCAGCAGCTTGGACAGGTTCGACTATAATTCACCCCTCCACTTT
CASSLDRFDYNSPLHF
>TRBV5-4|-|TRBJ2-3|few
TGTGCCAGCAGCTTGGGGTCGCGGGAAGATACGCAGTATTTT
CASSLGSREDTQYF
>TRBV14|TRBD1|TRBJ2-2|many
TGTGCCAGCAGCCAATTCCAGACAGGGGATCCCGGGGAGCTGTTTTTT
CASSQFQTGDPGELFF
>TRBV12-2|-|TRBJ1-2|-
TGTGCAAGTCGCTTAGACAGGGAAAATGGCTACACCTTC
CASRLDRENGYTF
>TRBV18|-|TRBJ2-1|-
TGTGCCAGCTCACCCCGAGAGACCGAAAACAATGAGCAGTTCTTC
CASSPRETENNEQFF
>TRBV30|-|TRBJ2-7|-
TGTGCCTGGAGGACGGGGGTCACCTACGAGCAGTACTTC
CAWRTGVTYEQYF
>TRBV29-1|-|TRBJ2-5|-
TGCAGCGTTGAGGCATCAAGGAGGGAGACCCAGTACTTC
CSVEASRRETQYF
>TRBV7-7|-|TRBJ2-2|-
TGTGCCAGCAGACCAGACACGAACACCGGGGAGCTGTTTTTT
CASRPDTNTGELFF
>TRBV7-9|-|TRBJ2-2|-
TGTGCCAGCAGCTTAGGAGGGACGAACACCGGGGAGCTGTTTTTT
CASSLGGTNTGELFF
>TRBV19|-|TRBJ2-5|few
TGTGCCAGTAGTATTGGGCAGTCTCAAGAGACCCAGTACTTC
CASSIGQSQETQYF
>TRBV9|-|TRBJ1-1|-
TGTGCCAGCAGCGTTGGGCTGCTGAACACTGAAGCTTTCTTT
CASSVGLLNTEAFF
>TRBV18|-|TRBJ1-1|few
TGTGCCAGCTCACCCTCGGCTCTGCCGAACACTGAAGCTTTCTTT
CASSPSALPNTEAFF
>TRBV10-2|-|TRBJ2-2|-
TGCGCCAGCAGTGTGGGCCAGTGGGCCACCGGGGAGCTGTTTTTT
CASSVGQWATGELFF
>TRBV6-5|-|TRBJ1-2|-
TGTGCCAGCAGTTTGGACCGCTATGGCTACACCTTC
CASSLDRYGYTF
>TRBV9|-|TRBJ1-3|-
TGTGCCAGCAGCCCCCGGGCCTTCTCTGGAAACACCATATATTTT
CASSPRAFSGNTIYF
>TRBV18|TRBD1|TRBJ2-7|-
TGTGCCAGCTCACCAGGACAGGCCAAGGGTTACGAGCAGTACTTC
CASSPGQAKGYEQYF
>TRBV9|-|TRBJ2-5|few
TGTGCCAGCAGCGTCCGACCTCGGACAAGCCAAGAGACCCAGTACTTC
CASSVRPRTSQETQYF
>TRBV7-2|TRBD2|TRBJ2-5|-
TGTGCCAGCAGCTTTCGGGAGGCCCAGGAGACCCAGTACTTC
CASSFREAQETQYF
>TRBV7-2|-|TRBJ2-7|-
TGTGCCAGCAGCCCTCGACAGTACGAGCAGTACTTC
CASSPRQYEQYF
>TRBV12-2|-|TRBJ1-6|few
TGTGCAAGTCGCTTAGCGGAGAGCGCTAATTCACCCCTCCACTTT
CASRLAESANSPLHF
>TRBV10-3|TRBD1|TRBJ1-1|many
TGTGCCATCAGTCTGCCTCCATTCAAAGCCTATGGAGGACAGGTCAACCCTCTGAACACTGAAGCTTTCTTT
CAISLPPFKAYGGQVNPLNTEAFF
>TRBV7-9|TRBD1|TRBJ2-5|-
TGTGCCAGCAGCAGGGGGACAGGTGAAGAGACCCAGTACTTC
CASSRGTGEETQYF